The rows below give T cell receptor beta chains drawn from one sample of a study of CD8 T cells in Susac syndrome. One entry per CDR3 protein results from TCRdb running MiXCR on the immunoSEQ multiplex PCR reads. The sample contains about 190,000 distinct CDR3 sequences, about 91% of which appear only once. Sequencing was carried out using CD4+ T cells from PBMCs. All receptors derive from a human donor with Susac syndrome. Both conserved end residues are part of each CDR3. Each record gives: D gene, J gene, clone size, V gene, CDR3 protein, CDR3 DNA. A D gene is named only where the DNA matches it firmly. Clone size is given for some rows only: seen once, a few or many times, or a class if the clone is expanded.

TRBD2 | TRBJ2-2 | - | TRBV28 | CASRISPGLAGGRTGELFF | TGTGCCAGCAGAATCTCACCGGGACTAGCGGGAGGGCGCACCGGGGAGCTGTTTTTT
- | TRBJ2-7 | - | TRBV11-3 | CASSPTTGVEQYF | TGTGCCAGCAGTCCTACGACCGGGGTCGAGCAGTACTTC
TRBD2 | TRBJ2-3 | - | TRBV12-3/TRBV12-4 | CASRKIAGGLRDTQYF | TGTGCCAGCAGAAAGATAGCGGGGGGGCTTAGGGATACGCAGTATTTT
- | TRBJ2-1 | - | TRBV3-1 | CASSLGSEQFF | TGTGCCAGCAGCCTGGGCTCTGAGCAGTTCTTC
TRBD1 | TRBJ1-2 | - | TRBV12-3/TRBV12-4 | CASSSTGPYGYTF | TGTGCCAGCAGTTCGACAGGGCCCTATGGCTACACCTTC
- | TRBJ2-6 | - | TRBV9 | CASSDQFDTSGANVLTF | TGTGCCAGCAGCGATCAGTTTGATACCTCTGGGGCCAACGTCCTGACTTTC
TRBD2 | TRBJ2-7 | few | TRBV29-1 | CSVVRVAGYEQYF | TGCAGCGTTGTTCGGGTAGCGGGCTACGAGCAGTACTTC
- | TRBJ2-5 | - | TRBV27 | CASIKGWDEETQYF | TGTGCCAGCATTAAGGGCTGGGACGAAGAGACCCAGTACTTC
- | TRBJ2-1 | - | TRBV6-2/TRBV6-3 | CASRGGGVGLQQFF | TGTGCCAGCAGAGGGGGAGGGGTCGGTCTTCAGCAGTTCTTC
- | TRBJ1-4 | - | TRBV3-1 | CASSPANEKLFF | TGTGCCAGCAGCCCTGCTAATGAAAAACTGTTTTTT
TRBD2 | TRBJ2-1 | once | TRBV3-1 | CASSQVLLAASYNEQFF | TGTGCCAGCAGCCAAGTTCTTCTAGCGGCCTCCTACAATGAGCAGTTCTTC
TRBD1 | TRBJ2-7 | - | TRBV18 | CASSPPSQGAYEQYF | TGTGCCAGCTCACCACCGTCCCAGGGGGCCTACGAGCAGTACTTC
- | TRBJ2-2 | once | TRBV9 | CASSVSGKGIAGELFF | TGTGCCAGCAGCGTTAGCGGAAAAGGAATCGCCGGGGAGCTGTTTTTT
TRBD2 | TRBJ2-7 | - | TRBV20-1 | CSASSTSGGPAYEQYF | TGCAGTGCTAGCTCGACTAGCGGGGGGCCCGCCTACGAGCAGTACTTC
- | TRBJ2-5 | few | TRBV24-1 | CATSDPVSETQYF | TGTGCCACCAGTGATCCGGTTAGCGAGACCCAGTACTTC
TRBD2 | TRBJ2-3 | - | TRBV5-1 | CASSLNLAGGTDTQYF | TGCGCCAGCAGCTTGAACCTAGCGGGAGGCACAGATACGCAGTATTTT
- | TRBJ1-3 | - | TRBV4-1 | CASSQGWAGPSGNTIYF | TGCGCCAGCAGCCAAGGATGGGCAGGACCGTCTGGAAACACCATATATTTT
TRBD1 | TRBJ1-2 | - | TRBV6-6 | CASSDLGQGNYGYTF | TGTGCCAGCAGTGACCTAGGACAGGGGAACTATGGCTACACCTTC
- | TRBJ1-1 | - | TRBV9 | CASSVGNQELEAFF | TGTGCCAGCAGCGTAGGTAATCAGGAGCTTGAAGCTTTCTTT
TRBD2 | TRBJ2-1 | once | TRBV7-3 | CASSFTSGRQFF | TGTGCCAGCAGCTTTACTAGCGGGAGGCAGTTCTTC
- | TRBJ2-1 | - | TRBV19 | CASSGILGGYNEQFF | TGTGCCAGTAGTGGGATCTTAGGAGGCTACAATGAGCAGTTCTTC
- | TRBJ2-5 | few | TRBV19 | CASSKQETQYF | TGTGCCAGTAGCAAACAAGAGACCCAGTACTTC
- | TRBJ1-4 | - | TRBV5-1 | CASRVGSPRTNEKLFF | TGCGCCAGCAGAGTAGGATCCCCTCGAACTAATGAAAAACTGTTTTTT
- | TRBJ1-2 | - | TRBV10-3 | CAISELAGDYGYTF | TGTGCCATCAGTGAGTTGGCAGGGGACTATGGCTACACCTTC